This entry lists 11 T cell receptor beta chains sequenced from one sample in a study of circulating and synovial CD4+ cells in juvenile arthritis. TCRdb's copy holds only in-frame clones and misses some; the assay was immunoSEQ multiplex PCR. This table holds around 35,000 clones, roughly 96% found once. Sequencing was carried out using CD4+ T cells from blood. The receptors stem from a human donor with juvenile idiopathic arthritis.

This chain connects TRBV30 to TRBJ1-3, with 9 bases that match TRBD1. CDR1 is GTSNPN and CDR2 is SVGIG in the germline V gene (reference sequence). The V segment lost 8 bases and the J segment 0 bases; nucleotides outside the gene matches: 2. CDR3 length: 13 amino acids. The CDR3 DNA reads TGTGCCGGGGACAGGGACTCTGGAAACACCATATATTTT. Protein: CAGDRDSGNTIYF.

This clone occurred once. This chain uses TRBV28 with TRBJ1-1, with D possibly TRBD1 on 5 matching bases. CDR1 is MDHEN and CDR2 is SYDVKM in the germline V gene. Between the trimmed V and J ends, which lost 5 bases and 5 bases, there was a span of 15 bases. This CDR3 spans 14 amino acids. Here the CDR3 DNA reads TGTGCCAGCAGTGGGGGGACGGGGGAGACTGAAGCTTTCTTT. Protein product: CASSGGTGETEAFF. Supplemented by reference TRBV28 and TRBJ1-1, the full variable domain reads DVKVTQSSRYLVKRTGEKVFLECVQDMDHENMFWYRQDPGLGLRLIYFSYDVKMKEKGDIPEGYSVSREKKERFSLILESASTNQTSMYLCASSGGTGETEAFFGQGTRLTVV.

The chain recombines TRBV10-2 with TRBJ1-5, with TRBD1 matching over 10 bases. V lost 6 bases and J lost 7; bases outside the gene matches: 6. CDR3 length equals 14 residues. Germline V lookup: CDR1 WSHSY, CDR2 SAAADI. Written as DNA, the CDR3 is TGCGCCAGCAGCCAGGGACAGGGGAGCCAGCCCCAGCATTTT. It yields the protein CASSQGQGSQPQHF.

The sample holds one count of this clone. V gene TRBV19 combines with J gene TRBJ2-1; a possible D gene is TRBD2 (5 bases). Trimming took off 5 bases at V and 9 bases at J, with 17 bases between the two ends. Germline-derived CDR1 and CDR2 are LNHDA and SQIVND (reference sequence). The CDR3 totals 14 residues. CDR3 protein: CASSGPGRAPEQFF. CDR3 DNA sequence: TGTGCCAGTAGTGGCCCGGGAAGGGCCCCTGAGCAGTTCTTC.

This clone was picked up one time. V and J are TRBV4-1 and TRBJ1-5, with 7 bases aligning to TRBD1. CDR1 and CDR2 from the germline V gene are MGHRA and YSYEKL. Trimming removed 2 bases from V and 1 base from J; junction bases left unmatched: 14. The CDR3 is 19 amino acids. CDR3 amino acids: CASSQSISPPTGSNQPQHF. The CDR3 nucleotides read TGCGCCAGCAGCCAAAGCATTTCCCCCCCGACAGGGAGCAATCAGCCCCAGCATTTT.

This sequence joins TRBV29-1 and TRBJ2-5; D may be TRBD2 (6 bases). CDR1 and CDR2 from the germline V gene are SQVTM and ANQGSEA. The V end was cut by 2 bases, the J end by 3 bases, with 13 bases between. The CDR3 loop spans 14 amino acids. The CDR3 spells CSVESYLAKETQYF. The CDR3 DNA sequence: TGCAGCGTTGAAAGTTATCTAGCGAAAGAGACCCAGTACTTC.

The genes are TRBV10-3 and TRBJ1-3; TRBD1 matches 8 bases. V lost 8 bases and J lost 3; bases outside the gene matches: 9. CDR1 is ENHRY and CDR2 is SYGVKD in the germline V gene. This CDR3 has 15 residues. Here the CDR3 reads CAIFPGGSRGNTIYF. CDR3 sequence (DNA): TGTGCCATCTTCCCAGGGGGCAGTCGTGGAAACACCATATATTTT.

This clone came up a few times. This chain uses TRBV30 with TRBJ1-2, with 9 positions matching TRBD1. The CDR3 totals 14 residues. Germline trimming cut 2 bases from V and 8 bases from J; bases unmatched to any gene: 9. Per the germline V gene, CDR1 is GTSNPN and CDR2 is SVGIG (reference sequence). The CDR3, as DNA: TGTGCCTGGAGTAGAACCGGGACAGGGTTGGGCTACACCTTC. It yields the protein CAWSRTGTGLGYTF.

The V call is TRBV11-2, the J call TRBJ2-7, with TRBD1 matching over 10 bases. V dropped 3 bases and J dropped 2; count of bases not matched to a gene: 10. Germline-derived CDR1 and CDR2 are SGHAT and FQNNGV. CDR3 length: 17 amino acids. The CDR3 DNA reads as TGTGCCAGCAGCTTGGGGGGACAGGGGACCCCTCCCTACGAGCAGTACTTC. Translation: CASSLGGQGTPPYEQYF.

The chain employs TRBV10-3 and TRBJ2-4, with D tentatively TRBD2 (5 bases). Germline lookup yields CDR1 ENHRY and CDR2 SYGVKD. V was shortened by 6 bases and J by 4 bases, with 13 bases between the two germline ends. This CDR3 comprises 14 residues. The CDR3 region is CAISSNEGKNIQYF. The CDR3 DNA sequence: TGTGCCATCAGCTCGAACGAGGGTAAAAACATTCAGTACTTC.

This chain connects TRBV30 to TRBJ1-5; D might be TRBD1 (5 bases). Germline V lookup: CDR1 GTSNPN, CDR2 SVGIG (reference sequence). The V gene lost 4 bases and the J gene lost 9 bases, with 19 bases spanning the gap. The CDR3 length is 14 residues. CDR3 DNA sequence: TGTGCCTGGACCCCCGGAGGGGTTCAGGGGCCCCAGCATTTT. It is translated as CAWTPGGVQGPQHF.